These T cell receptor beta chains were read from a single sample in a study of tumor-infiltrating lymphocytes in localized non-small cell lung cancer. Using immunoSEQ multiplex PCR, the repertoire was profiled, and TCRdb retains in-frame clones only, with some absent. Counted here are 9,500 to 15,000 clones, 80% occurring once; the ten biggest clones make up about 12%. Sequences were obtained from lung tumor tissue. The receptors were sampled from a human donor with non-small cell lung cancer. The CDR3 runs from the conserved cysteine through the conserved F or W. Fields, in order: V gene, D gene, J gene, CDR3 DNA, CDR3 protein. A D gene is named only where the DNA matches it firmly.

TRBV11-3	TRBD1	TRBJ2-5	TGTGCCAGCAGCAAAAGGGACAGCAAAGAGACCCAGTACTTC	CASSKRDSKETQYF
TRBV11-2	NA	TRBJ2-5	TGTGCCAGCAGCTTGATCTTTACTTCCCTAACGGAGACCCAGTACTTC	CASSLIFTSLTETQYF
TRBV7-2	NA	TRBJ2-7	TGTGCCAGCAGCCAAATTCACAGGGAATGGTACTTC	CASSQIHREWYF
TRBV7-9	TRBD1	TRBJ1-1	TGTGCCAGCAGCTTCGGGACAGGGAACACTGAAGCTTTCTTT	CASSFGTGNTEAFF
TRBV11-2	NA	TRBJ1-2	TGTGCCAGCAGCCCCGGGACGGGATCCACCTTC	CASSPGTGSTF
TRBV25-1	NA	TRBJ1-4	TGTGCCAGCAGTGGCCTAATTGTGGCTAATGAAAAACTGTTTTTT	CASSGLIVANEKLFF
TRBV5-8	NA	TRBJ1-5	TGTGCCAGCACCTTTTCGAGCAATCAGCCCCAGCATTTT	CASTFSSNQPQHF
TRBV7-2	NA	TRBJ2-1	TGTGCCAGCAGCCTAGCACGGGGCCCCAATGAGCAGTTCTTC	CASSLARGPNEQFF
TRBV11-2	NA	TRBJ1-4	TGTGCCAGCAGCTTCAGTCGGGGAATAACAACTAATGAAAAACTGTTTTTT	CASSFSRGITTNEKLFF
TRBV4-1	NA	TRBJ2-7	TGCGCCAGCAGCCAAGATCCCAGGGCTGGAGAGCAGTACTTC	CASSQDPRAGEQYF
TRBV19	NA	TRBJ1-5	TGTGCCAGTGGAAAGGATCAGCCCCAGCATTTT	CASGKDQPQHF
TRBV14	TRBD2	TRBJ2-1	TGTGCCAGCAGCCTCGGGACTAGCGGAGCCAATGAGCAGTTCTTC	CASSLGTSGANEQFF
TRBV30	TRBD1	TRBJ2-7	TGTGCCTGGAGTGGGACAGGGCAGGTGTACGAGCAGTACTTC	CAWSGTGQVYEQYF
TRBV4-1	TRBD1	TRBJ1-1	TGCGCCAGCAGCCCGGACAGGGAAACTGAAGCTTTCTTT	CASSPDRETEAFF
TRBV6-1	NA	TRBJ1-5	TGTGCCAGCAGTTCCTTGGGGAATCAGCCCCAGCATTTT	CASSSLGNQPQHF
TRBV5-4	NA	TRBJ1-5	TGTGCCAGCAGCTTGGAAAATCAGCCCCAGCATTTT	CASSLENQPQHF
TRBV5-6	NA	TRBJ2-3	TGTGCCAGCAGCTTGTCGGGGGACACACTGACAGATACGCAGTATTTT	CASSLSGDTLTDTQYF
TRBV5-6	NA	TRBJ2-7	TGTGCCAGCAGCCCCACAGATCTGGGGGACGAGCAGTACTTC	CASSPTDLGDEQYF
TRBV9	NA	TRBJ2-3	TGTGCCAGCAGCGTAGACACAGATACGCAGTATTTT	CASSVDTDTQYF
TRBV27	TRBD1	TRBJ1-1	TGTGCCAGCAGTTTATGGGGACAGGGGGCAGGCACTGAAGCTTTCTTT	CASSLWGQGAGTEAFF